This T cell receptor beta chain comes out of a study of circulating CD8 cells and anti-PD-1 response in melanoma. Study summary: Responders had complete or partial responses; non-responders had stable or progressive disease.

This CDR3 spans 13 amino acids. With 8 bases removed from V and 7 bases from J, the gap between germline ends came to 14 bases. Per the germline V gene, CDR1 is SNHLY and CDR2 is FYNNEI. The study's findings and limits: Most experiments lacked replicates.

This clonotype rates as large. Its antigen is as yet unknown. TCR libraries were prepared from 15 ng of total RNA with the QIAseq Immune Repertoire TCR panel. Each CDR3 protein gets one entry after TCRdb re-called the reads with MiXCR. The table has fewer than 550 distinct CDR3 sequences, roughly 6% seen once. Sorting of live CD3+CD8+TCRalphabeta+ cells by PD-1 and/or TIGIT gave four subsets. This chain connects TRBV2 to TRBJ2-2; perhaps TRBD1 as D (7 bases). The sequences come from CD8+ T cells from PBMCs, collected at baseline or after one month of anti-PD-1 therapy (not recorded which). The clonotype comes from a human donor with melanoma. CDR3: CASGGTENGELFF. CDR3 coding DNA: TGTGCCAGCGGCGGGACAGAGAACGGGGAGCTGTTTTTT.